These 23 T cell receptor beta chains were sequenced from one sample in a study of regulatory T cells in long-lasting Graves disease (dated by TCRdb to 2020 to 2023). Preparation of the library involved multiplex PCR. Instrument on record: Illumina HiSeq 4000. To build TCR beta libraries, CDR3 regions were amplified by Arm-PCR using iRepertoire HTBI primers. In-frame beta chains were kept once TCRdb had trimmed the public reads at Q25 with fastp and called clones with MiXCR. Rows with one shared CDR3 protein collapse into an entry with the most common genes and DNA. Recorded for this sample are about 470,000 distinct CDR3 sequences; roughly 20% of them occurred a single time. Less than 9% of the sample comes from the top ten. Explained via the paper, the time point label denotes: persistent/refractory GD, antithyroid drugs over 5 years with positive TRAb. For both TCR sequencing and RNA sequencing, RNA was extracted from PBMCs using TRIzol.

The input for sequencing was peripheral blood mononuclear cells (PBMCs), taken when the disease was refractory, from a patient treated with antithyroid drugs. The receptors derive from a female donor with Graves disease.

The V gene is TRBV7-9, the J gene TRBJ1-4, with 8 bases aligning to TRBD1. The CDR3 length is 15 residues. Germline V gene data show CDR1 as SEHNR and CDR2 as FQNEAQ (reference sequence). V lost 3 bases, J lost 7 bases, and 7 bases stayed unmatched. The CDR3 DNA follows: TGTGCCAGCAGCTTTACAGGGGGAAGTAGTGAAAAACTGTTTTTT. This encodes CASSFTGGSSEKLFF.

This clonotype was counted many times. The V call is TRBV3-1, the J call TRBJ2-7; the D gene could be TRBD1 or TRBD2 (5 bases each). Germline lookup yields CDR1 LGHDT and CDR2 YNNKEL (reference sequence). CDR3 length equals 15 residues. V was clipped by 0 bases and J by 1 base, with 10 bases between them. The CDR3 protein is CASSQDGTLSYEQYF. As DNA, the CDR3 is TGTGCCAGCAGCCAAGATGGGACCCTTTCCTACGAGCAGTACTTC.

This clonotype came up many times. The J gene is TRBJ2-7, the V gene TRBV29-1; tentatively, D is TRBD2 (5 bases). CDR1 SQVTM and CDR2 ANQGSEA come from the germline V gene. CDR3 size: 13 residues. The V end lost 2 bases, the J end lost 4 bases, and 12 bases lay between the germline ends. In nucleotides, the CDR3 is TGCAGCGTTGAACGAGGGCCAAATTACGAGCAGTACTTC. Translating it yields CSVERGPNYEQYF.

Many counts were recorded for this clonotype. The CDR3 coding sequence is TGTGCCAGCAGTGAAAAATCGGGACGGACCGGGGAGCTGTTTTTT. It translates to CASSEKSGRTGELFF. V is TRBV2 and J is TRBJ2-2; the D gene could be TRBD1 or TRBD2 (5 bases each). V lost 2 bases, J lost 5 bases, and 12 bases lay in between. The CDR3 consists of 15 residues. The germline CDR1 and CDR2 sequences are SNHLY and FYNNEI. Based on the CDR3 plus reference TRBV2 and TRBJ2-2, the full variable domain is EPEVTQTPSHQVTQMGQEVILRCVPISNHLYFYWYRQILGQKVEFLVSFYNNEISEKSEIFDDQFSVERPDGSNFTLKIRSTKLEDSAMYFCASSEKSGRTGELFFGEGSRLTVL.

This chain joins TRBV7-9 and TRBJ1-5; D is unclear. The CDR3 runs to 14 residues. In germline, CDR1 is SEHNR, CDR2 FQNEAQ (reference sequence). Trimming pared 5 bases from V and 3 bases from J, leaving 11 bases between. In DNA form, the CDR3 reads TGTGCCAGCAGCCAATACAGAAACAATCAGCCCCAGCATTTT. Protein: CASSQYRNNQPQHF.

This clonotype appeared many times. V gene TRBV10-1 combines with J gene TRBJ2-7; D possibly matches TRBD1 or TRBD2 (5 bases each). From germline, CDR1 is WNHNN and CDR2 SYGVQD (reference sequence). Trimming removed 0 bases at V and 3 bases at J, with 6 bases between. The CDR3 extends over 13 amino acids. The CDR3 loop reads CASSESGGYEQYF. The CDR3 DNA sequence: TGCGCCAGCAGTGAGTCTGGGGGCTACGAGCAGTACTTC.

A word on this clonotype: One end of the junction fails to match germline, which may point to a read error. The chain employs TRBV30 and TRBJ1-1; the D is unclear. This CDR3 has 14 amino acids. Germline CDR1 is GTSNPN and CDR2 is SVGIG (reference sequence). The CDR3 nucleotides are TGTGCCCTCCTATCTGGACGCATGAACACTGGAGCTTTCTTT. This gives the protein CALLSGRMNTGAFF.

CDR3 bases: TGTGCCAGCAGTCTCCGGACCGGTTCTCTCGACGAGCAGTACTTC. Protein product: CASSLRTGSLDEQYF. V gene TRBV27 combines with J gene TRBJ2-7; unclear D gene. CDR3 length equals 15 residues. V was cut by 5 bases and J by 5 bases, with 19 bases left in between. Germline values: CDR1 MNHEY, CDR2 SMNVEV (reference sequence).

Ten or more counts support this clonotype. This chain links TRBV6-5 with TRBJ1-1; D is ambiguous. The ends were cut back, 2 bases at V and 0 bases at J, with 13 bases in the middle. The germline V gene has CDR1 MNHEY and CDR2 SVGAGI. The CDR3 has 16 residues. The CDR3 protein is CASSYGGTYMNTEAFF. CDR3 sequence (DNA): TGTGCCAGCAGTTACGGCGGAACGTACATGAACACTGAAGCTTTCTTT.

This clonotype was counted ten times or more. The V gene is TRBV6-5, the J gene TRBJ1-5; no definite D call. The germline V gene has CDR1 MNHEY and CDR2 SVGAGI. The CDR3 is made up of 15 amino acids. The V gene lost 2 bases and the J gene lost 1 base, with 9 bases spanning the gap. In DNA, the CDR3 is TGTGCCAGCAGTTACAAAAGCGGGAGCAATCAGCCCCAGCATTTT. Protein: CASSYKSGSNQPQHF.

The J gene is TRBJ2-7, the V gene TRBV6-5; D may match TRBD1 or TRBD2 (5 bases each). The length of the CDR3 is 14 residues. The germline V and J ends were trimmed by 4 bases and 9 bases, with 19 bases remaining between them. Germline loops: CDR1 MNHEY, CDR2 SVGAGI. CDR3 in DNA: TGTGCCAGCAGTTCGTACGGGACCTCCACCCGGCAGTACTTC. Translation gives CASSSYGTSTRQYF.

The chain couples TRBV5-1 to TRBJ2-7; 7 positions match TRBD2. The CDR3 runs to 16 residues. Germline CDR1 SGHRS, CDR2 YFSETQ. J gave up 6 bases and V 3 bases, and 15 bases lay outside the gene matches. In DNA form, the CDR3 reads TGCGCCAGCAGCTGGGGGGGTAAGATGATATTGGGCGAGCAGTACTTC. This encodes CASSWGGKMILGEQYF.

This clonotype was counted at least ten times. The rearrangement uses TRBV27 and TRBJ1-1, with TRBD1 as a possible D gene (6 bases). V was shortened by 9 bases and J by 7 bases, with 15 bases between the two germline ends. Germline values: CDR1 MNHEY, CDR2 SMNVEV (reference sequence). The CDR3 spans 12 residues. The CDR3 DNA reads TGTGCCAGTTCGTTGGACAGACATGAAGCTTTCTTT. This codes for CASSLDRHEAFF.

This clonotype was recorded many times. The chain combines TRBV27 with TRBJ1-3, with no clear D. CDR1 is MNHEY, CDR2 SMNVEV, per germline (reference sequence). The CDR3 is 15 residues long. V was trimmed by 0 bases and J by 2 bases, leaving 8 bases between them. The CDR3 loop is CASSLSPQPGNTIYF. CDR3 sequence (DNA): TGTGCCAGCAGTTTATCTCCCCAGCCTGGAAACACCATATATTTT.

The V call is TRBV19, the J call TRBJ2-7; 9 bases fit TRBD2. The ends lost 8 bases at V and 5 bases at J; junction bases unmatched: 7. The CDR3 covers 13 residues. Germline V CDR1 and CDR2: LNHDA, SQIVND (reference sequence). CDR3 in DNA: TGTGCCAGTCACGGCGGGAGGGAAGACGAGCAGTACTTC. The encoded protein is CASHGGREDEQYF.

In this sample, this clonotype turned up a few times. The rearrangement links TRBV6-1 to TRBJ2-7, with D possibly being TRBD2 (6 bases). CDR3 size: 15 residues. Germline V gives CDR1 MNHNS, CDR2 SASEGT. The V gene lost 7 bases and the J gene lost 7 bases, with 23 bases spanning the gap. The CDR3 DNA follows: TGTGCCAGCACCCACCTGCCCAAAGGAGGGTGGGAGCAGTACTTC. Its translation: CASTHLPKGGWEQYF.

This sequence joins TRBV7-2 and TRBJ1-1; tentatively, D is TRBD1 (5 bases). CDR1 and CDR2 from the germline V gene are SGHTA and FQGNSA. The ends were cut back, 5 bases at V and 7 bases at J, with 23 bases in the middle. This CDR3 region has 16 residues. CDR3 DNA: TGTGCCAGCAGCCGGTCCGGTGCTGGGGGGTTGGGTGAAGCTTTCTTT. The encoded protein is CASSRSGAGGLGEAFF.

The chain links TRBV19 to TRBJ2-7; D not certain. Looked up from germline, CDR1 is LNHDA and CDR2 is SQIVND (reference sequence). CDR3 length: 12 amino acids. V lost 3 bases to trimming and J lost 5 bases, with 8 bases between them. CDR3 sequence: CASSIWENEQYF. The CDR3 region has the DNA TGTGCCAGTAGTATTTGGGAAAACGAGCAGTACTTC.

This clonotype was detected many times. The chain carries TRBV6-6 and TRBJ2-2, with TRBD1 matching 10 bases. Germline loops: CDR1 MNHNY, CDR2 SVGAGI (reference sequence). Unmatched junction bases numbered 2, after V lost 0 bases and J lost 7 bases. The CDR3 runs to 15 residues. The CDR3 protein is CASSYSDRGNGELFF. The CDR3 DNA sequence: TGTGCCAGCAGTTACTCGGACAGGGGGAACGGGGAGCTGTTTTTT.

The chain uses TRBV7-2 and TRBJ1-5; D remains ambiguous. The CDR3 sequence is 14 residues long. V gave up 4 bases and J gave up 9 bases, with 16 bases separating them. The germline CDR1 and CDR2 sequences are SGHTA and FQGNSA. The CDR3, as DNA: TGTGCCAGCAGCTCCCTCGGCGGGGTGCGGCCCCAGCATTTT. It yields the protein CASSSLGGVRPQHF.

The table lists this clonotype with many counts. The rearrangement links TRBV7-8 to TRBJ1-2; 8 bases line up with TRBD1. Germline V lookup: CDR1 SGHVS, CDR2 FQNEAQ. The CDR3 is 15 residues long. The trim removed 2 bases at V and 4 bases at J, leaving 6 bases unmatched. The chain's CDR3 is CASSLRRTGSYGYTF. The CDR3 DNA is TGTGCCAGCAGCTTACGCCGGACAGGGAGCTATGGCTACACCTTC.

The chain combines TRBV15 with TRBJ1-1; D uncertain. The germline V gene has CDR1 LNHNV and CDR2 YYDKDF (reference sequence). Trimming cost V 5 bases and J 11 bases, with 24 bases left between them. The CDR3 runs 15 residues. The CDR3 sequence: CATSGLTDGDLGAFF. Written as DNA, the CDR3 is TGTGCCACCAGCGGGCTGACGGACGGGGATCTAGGCGCTTTCTTT.

This clonotype was seen many times. The rearrangement joins TRBV2 to TRBJ2-7; D uncertain. CDR1 is SNHLY and CDR2 is FYNNEI in the germline V gene. V shed 6 bases and J shed 2 bases, with 11 bases lying between them. The CDR3 is 13 residues long. CDR3 nucleotide sequence: TGTGCCAGCAGGATACCGGGCCCCTACGAGCAGTACTTC. Protein sequence: CASRIPGPYEQYF.